One sample yielded the 7 T cell receptor beta chains listed below, sequenced in a study of blood T cell repertoires in COVID-19. The assay was immunoSEQ multiplex PCR, and TCRdb's table has in-frame clones only and misses some. Among fewer than 400,000 clones listed, under 95% were seen once. The sample taken for sequencing was PBMCs or T cells enriched from blood (not recorded which). The source is a woman aged 30 to 39 who had recovered from COVID-19.

This chain connects TRBV7-2 to TRBJ1-1; TRBD1 matches at 8 bases. This CDR3 has 14 residues. The V gene's germline CDR1 is SGHTA and CDR2 FQGNSA. V dropped 5 bases and J dropped 5; count of bases not matched to a gene: 7. The CDR3 here is CASSHGTGGTEAFF. DNA of the CDR3: TGTGCCAGCAGCCACGGGACAGGAGGAACTGAAGCTTTCTTT. The full variable domain, its missing parts supplied by reference TRBV7-2 and TRBJ1-1, is GAGVSQSPSNKVTEKGKDVELRCDPISGHTALYWYRQSLGQGLEFLIYFQGNSAPDKSGLPSDRFSAERTGGSVSTLTIQRTQQEDSAVYLCASSHGTGGTEAFFGQGTRLTVV.

The chain recombines TRBV10-3 with TRBJ2-7; no clear D. The CDR3 loop spans 13 amino acids. Germline loops: CDR1 ENHRY, CDR2 SYGVKD. The germline V and J ends were trimmed by 2 bases and 2 bases, with 7 bases remaining between them. The DNA for the CDR3 is TGTGCCATCAGTGAGCTTTCCGCCTACGAGCAGTACTTC. It specifies CAISELSAYEQYF.

The gene calls are TRBV27 and TRBJ2-1; TRBD2 matches 8 bases. The CDR3 contains 18 residues. Germline CDR1 is MNHEY and CDR2 is SMNVEV (reference sequence). Trimming at V came to 6 bases and at J to 0 bases, leaving 13 bases not matched to a gene. This CDR3 is CASRRRDTRGGSYNEQFF. The CDR3 nucleotides read TGTGCCAGCAGGAGAAGGGACACTCGGGGGGGCTCCTACAATGAGCAGTTCTTC.

This chain uses TRBV4-1 with TRBJ2-3, with 8 bases lining up with TRBD2. The length of the CDR3 is 16 residues. Germline V gene data show CDR1 as MGHRA and CDR2 as YSYEKL. Losses at the gene ends were 4 bases for V and 4 bases for J; bases not matched to a gene: 10. Here the CDR3 reads CASSPHKAGGPDTQYF. For the CDR3, the DNA is TGCGCCAGCAGCCCGCACAAGGCGGGGGGCCCAGATACGCAGTATTTT.

The chain links TRBV28 to TRBJ2-5, with D maybe TRBD2 (6 bases). CDR3 size: 12 residues. Per the germline V gene, CDR1 is MDHEN and CDR2 is SYDVKM. Trimming shortened V by 6 bases and J by 10 bases, and 15 bases separated the two germline ends. The CDR3 region has the DNA TGTGCCAGCAGCGGGGGTATAACAATCCAGTACTTC. Protein product: CASSGGITIQYF.

V is TRBV2 and J is TRBJ2-7, with D perhaps TRBD2 (5 bases). The CDR3 consists of 14 residues. Germline V gene sequence: CDR1 SNHLY, CDR2 FYNNEI. V dropped 4 bases and J dropped 0 bases, with 10 bases sitting between them. The CDR3 is CASSVGRTSYEQYF. The CDR3 DNA follows: TGTGCCAGCAGTGTGGGGAGAACCTCCTACGAGCAGTACTTC.

The chain employs TRBV2 and TRBJ1-1, with 8 bases identical to TRBD1. Germline CDR1 and CDR2: SNHLY and FYNNEI. The CDR3 has 15 amino acids. With 7 bases clipped from V and 0 bases from J, the junction kept 7 bases outside the gene matches. The CDR3 bases are TGTGCCAGCACTACGGACAGGGATATGAACACTGAAGCTTTCTTT. Translating it yields CASTTDRDMNTEAFF.